Following are 10 T cell receptor beta chains from one sample sequenced in a study of molecular identifiers for immune sequencing clone quantification. TCRdb fed the PCR reads into MiXCR, producing one record per CDR3 protein. The sample records about 100,000 distinct CDR3 sequences, around a third being singletons. The sample was naive CD8+ T cells from blood, with Jurkat cell RNA spiked in. As for subset: FACS-sorted CD8+CD4-CCR7+CD45RA+ naive T cells. These receptors were obtained from a human donor in good health. Some libraries in this study had Jurkat cell RNA spiked in.

The CDR3 here is CASSFYQGGSGELFF. The CDR3 bases are TGTGCCAGCAGTTTTTATCAGGGGGGATCCGGGGAGCTGTTTTTT. The J gene is TRBJ2-2, the V gene TRBV28; possibly TRBD1 for D (7 bases). The CDR3 is 15 residues long. Trimming shortened V by 3 bases and J by 6 bases, and 14 bases separated the two germline ends. Germline CDR1 is MDHEN and CDR2 is SYDVKM.

For this clonotype: A much larger clone differs by one base, so this may be a read error. The V gene is TRBV20-1, the J gene TRBJ2-3, with D perhaps assigned TRBD1 or TRBD2 (5 bases each). Per germline, CDR1 DFQATT and CDR2 SNEGSKA (reference sequence). CDR3 length equals 15 residues. CDR3 residues: CSARDRADFTDTLYF. In DNA, the CDR3 is TGCAGTGCTCGGGACCGTGCCGACTTCACAGATACGCTGTATTTT.

This clonotype occurred a few times. The V gene is TRBV7-9, the J gene TRBJ2-7; D possibly matches TRBD1 or TRBD2 (5 bases each). The CDR3 consists of 13 residues. Trimming took off 1 base at V and 7 bases at J, with 11 bases between the two ends. The V gene's germline CDR1 is SEHNR and CDR2 FQNEAQ (reference sequence). CDR3 loop: CASSLVGGLEQYF. CDR3 nucleotide sequence: TGTGCCAGCAGCTTAGTTGGGGGTTTGGAGCAGTACTTC.

This rearrangement joins TRBV19 to TRBJ2-3, with D perhaps matching TRBD2 (5 bases). Germline V gene data show CDR1 as LNHDA and CDR2 as SQIVND (reference sequence). The CDR3 runs to 13 residues. The V end lost 5 bases, the J end lost 5 bases, and 11 bases lay between the germline ends. CDR3 DNA: TGTGCCAGTAGTGTGGACTCTGGAGATACGCAGTATTTT. It yields the protein CASSVDSGDTQYF.

Notes on this clonotype: A much larger clone lies one base from this, so it may be a read error. The rearrangement uses TRBV2 and TRBJ2-1; D not resolved. Germline V gives CDR1 SNHLY, CDR2 FYNNEI. The CDR3 runs 13 residues. The CDR3 DNA follows: TGTGCCAGCGGTGAACCATTAGCCGGTGAGCAGTTCTTC. Translated, it gives CASGEPLAGEQFF.

The V gene is TRBV28, the J gene TRBJ1-5; no firm D call. Germline V gene data show CDR1 as MDHEN and CDR2 as SYDVKM. The CDR3 is 14 residues long. V was clipped by 3 bases and J by 3 bases, with 9 bases between them. CDR3 nucleotides: TGTGCCAGCAGTTTTTGGGATCTCAATCAGCCCCAGCATTTT. This sequence encodes CASSFWDLNQPQHF.

The V and J genes are TRBV10-3 and TRBJ1-1; D is undetermined. The CDR3 is 14 amino acids. The germline V gene has CDR1 ENHRY and CDR2 SYGVKD. Trimming shortened V by 2 bases and J by 3 bases, and 10 bases separated the two germline ends. The CDR3 coding sequence is TGTGCCATCAGTGAGGATCAGGTCGACACTGAAGCTTTCTTT. The encoded protein is CAISEDQVDTEAFF.

Worth noting for this clonotype: A much bigger clone sits one base away, suggesting this may be a read error. The chain is built from TRBV7-2 and TRBJ2-3; TRBD1 matches 9 bases. The CDR3 has 15 residues. CDR1 and CDR2 (germline): SGHTA, FQGNSA. V shed 2 bases and J 4 bases; nucleotides not matched to a gene: 4. CDR3 loop: CASSLRTGVSDTQYF. In DNA, the CDR3 is TGTGCCAGCAGCTTAAGGACAGGGGTCTCAGATACGCAGTATTTT.

There are many counts of this clonotype. The gene calls are TRBV24-1 and TRBJ2-3; D unclear. This CDR3 is 16 amino acids long. Per the germline V gene, CDR1 is KGHDR and CDR2 is SFDVKD. V lost 0 bases to trimming and J lost 2 bases, with 11 bases between them. In DNA, the CDR3 is TGTGCCACCAGTGATTTGGCCTCGGGCCTCACAGATACGCAGTATTTT. Translated: CATSDLASGLTDTQYF.

Ten or more counts support this clonotype. This chain links TRBV9 with TRBJ2-1; D gene unclear. CDR3 length: 13 amino acids. Between the trimmed V and J ends, which lost 4 bases and 2 bases, there was a span of 7 bases. Germline CDR1 reads SGDLS; CDR2 reads YYNGEE. The DNA for the CDR3 is TGTGCCAGCAGCCACGGGCCCTACAATGAGCAGTTCTTC. Translated: CASSHGPYNEQFF.